This TCR beta chain was profiled in a study of cytomegalovirus exposure and HLA in healthy donors. Looking at the study overall: HLA-typed donors contributed 80 million or so unique TCRs, which were held in an early data release. Study results and limitations: Analysis performed later found 16,000 or so TCR beta sequences associated with HLA alleles at 0.05 false discovery rate. For most TCR sequences rarity was the rule, although some public TCRs occurred in many donors.

The germline V gene encodes CDR1 SGHRS and CDR2 YFSETQ. The CDR3 has 14 residues. Trimming shortened V by 1 base and J by 6 bases, and 8 bases separated the two germline ends. In this sample, this clone turned up once. Its matching antigen is unknown. The primer mix had 60 Vbeta and 13 Jbeta primers. Sequencing used immunoSEQ multiplex PCR; TCRdb keeps in-frame clones, though not all of them. The profile shows approximately 260,000 clones, 92% of them singletons. The chain is built from TRBV5-1 and TRBJ1-6; D is possibly TRBD1 (5 bases). The TCR originated in a girl between 2 and 10 years old in good health and CMV-seronegative. Sequenced: PBMCs. CDR3 loop: CASSLRGGNSPLHF. CDR3 nucleotides: TGCGCCAGCAGCTTGCGGGGGGGTAATTCACCCCTCCACTTT.